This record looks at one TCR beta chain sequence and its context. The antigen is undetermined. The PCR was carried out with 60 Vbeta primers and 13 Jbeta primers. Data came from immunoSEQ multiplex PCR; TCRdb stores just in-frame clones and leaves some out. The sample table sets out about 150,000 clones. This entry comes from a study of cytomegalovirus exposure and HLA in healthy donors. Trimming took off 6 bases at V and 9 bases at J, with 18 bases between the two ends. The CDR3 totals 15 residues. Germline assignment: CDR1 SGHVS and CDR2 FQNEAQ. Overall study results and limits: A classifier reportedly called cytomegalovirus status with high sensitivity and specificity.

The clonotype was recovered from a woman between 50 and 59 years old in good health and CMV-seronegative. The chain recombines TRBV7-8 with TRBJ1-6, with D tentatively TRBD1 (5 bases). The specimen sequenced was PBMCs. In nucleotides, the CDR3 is TGTGCCAGCAGTCGAGAAGCACCCGGGGGTTCACCCCTCCACTTT. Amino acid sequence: CASSREAPGGSPLHF.